This TCR beta chain is drawn from a study of vaccination and CD4 T cells after COVID-19. Treatment of the sample: roughly nine-day PBMC culture with coronavirus spike peptide pools or control peptides (ViraFEST assay). A word on this clonotype: Antigen specificity is unknown.

Researchers used the Oncomine TCR Beta short-read assay to sequence DNA from cultured CD4+ T cells. One entry per CDR3 protein results from TCRdb running MiXCR on the PCR reads. The table includes over 20,000 distinct CDR3 sequences, about two fifths detected once. CDR1 SGHVS and CDR2 FQNEAQ come from the germline V gene. V was pared by 1 base and J by 3 bases, with 10 bases between. This CDR3 has 16 residues. This chain connects TRBV7-8 to TRBJ1-6, with D perhaps matching TRBD1 (5 bases). The clonotype originates from a human donor who had recovered from COVID-19. Sequenced input: CD4+ T cells from blood, cultured in vitro. The CDR3 DNA follows: TGTGCCAGCAGCTTAGAAGGGGCCCGCTATAATTCACCCCTCCACTTT. Residues: CASSLEGARYNSPLHF.